The TCR beta chain described here comes from a study of OX40 agonist ivuxolimab in advanced cancers. Trimming took 4 bases from V and 8 from J, leaving 24 bases between them. The germline V gene encodes CDR1 SGHRS and CDR2 YFSETQ. The CDR3 sequence is 16 residues long. Libraries were prepared by immunoSEQ multiplex PCR; TCRdb keeps only in-frame clonotypes and omits some of them. The table shows about 85,000 clones, with 80% to 90% occurring only once. V is TRBV5-1 and J is TRBJ1-2, with D perhaps TRBD1 (5 bases). The clonotype comes from an adult with an advanced solid tumor such as melanoma, head and neck, liver or kidney cancer. The input for sequencing was CD4+ or CD8+ T cells sorted from blood, taken in a trial of the OX40 agonist ivuxolimab. CDR3 sequence reads: CASSPGDGTEVKGYTF. CDR3 nucleotides: TGCGCCAGCAGCCCTGGGGACGGGACGGAAGTCAAGGGCTACACCTTC.